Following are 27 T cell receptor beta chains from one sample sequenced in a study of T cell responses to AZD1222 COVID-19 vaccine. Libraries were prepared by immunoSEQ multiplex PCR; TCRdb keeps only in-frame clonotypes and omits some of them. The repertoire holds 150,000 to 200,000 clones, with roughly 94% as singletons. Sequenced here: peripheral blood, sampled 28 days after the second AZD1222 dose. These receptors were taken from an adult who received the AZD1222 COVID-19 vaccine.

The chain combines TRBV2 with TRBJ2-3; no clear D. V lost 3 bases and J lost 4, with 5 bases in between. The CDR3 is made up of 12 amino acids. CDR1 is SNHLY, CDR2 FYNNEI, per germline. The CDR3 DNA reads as TGTGCCAGCAGTGAGGTGTCAGATACGCAGTATTTT. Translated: CASSEVSDTQYF.

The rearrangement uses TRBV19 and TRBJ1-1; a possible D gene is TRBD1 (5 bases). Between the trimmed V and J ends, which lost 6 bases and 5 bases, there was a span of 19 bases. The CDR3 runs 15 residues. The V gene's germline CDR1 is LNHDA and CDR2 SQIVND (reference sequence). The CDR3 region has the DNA TGTGCCAGTAGCCGTAGGTTGGGGGAGGTGACTGAAGCTTTCTTT. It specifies CASSRRLGEVTEAFF.

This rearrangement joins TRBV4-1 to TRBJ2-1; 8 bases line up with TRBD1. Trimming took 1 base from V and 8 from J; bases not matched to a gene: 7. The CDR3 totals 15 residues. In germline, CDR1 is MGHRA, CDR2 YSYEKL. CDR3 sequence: CASSQVSDRGDEQFF. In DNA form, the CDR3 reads TGCGCCAGCAGCCAAGTATCAGACAGGGGCGATGAGCAGTTCTTC.

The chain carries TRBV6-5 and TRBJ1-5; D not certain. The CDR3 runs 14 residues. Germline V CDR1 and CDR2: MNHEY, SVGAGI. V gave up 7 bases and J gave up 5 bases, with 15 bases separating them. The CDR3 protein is CASNPSGLHQPQHF. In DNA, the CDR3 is TGTGCCAGCAACCCAAGTGGTCTGCATCAGCCCCAGCATTTT.

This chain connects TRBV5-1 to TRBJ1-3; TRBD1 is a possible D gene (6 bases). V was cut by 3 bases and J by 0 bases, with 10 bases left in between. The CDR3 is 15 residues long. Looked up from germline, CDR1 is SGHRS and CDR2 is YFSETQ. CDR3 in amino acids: CASSSGQSSGNTIYF. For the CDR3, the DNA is TGCGCCAGCAGCTCAGGACAGAGCTCTGGAAACACCATATATTTT.

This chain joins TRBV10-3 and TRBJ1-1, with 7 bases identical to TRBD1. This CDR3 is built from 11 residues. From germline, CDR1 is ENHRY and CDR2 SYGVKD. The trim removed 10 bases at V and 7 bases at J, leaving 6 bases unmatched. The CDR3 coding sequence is TGTGCCACGCAGCGACAGGGTGAAGCTTTCTTT. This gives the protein CATQRQGEAFF.

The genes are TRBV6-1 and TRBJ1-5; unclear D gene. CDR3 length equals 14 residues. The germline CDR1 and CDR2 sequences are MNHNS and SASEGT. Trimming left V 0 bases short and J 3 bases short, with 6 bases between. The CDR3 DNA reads TGTGCCAGCAGTGAAGCGGGGAACAATCAGCCCCAGCATTTT. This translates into CASSEAGNNQPQHF.

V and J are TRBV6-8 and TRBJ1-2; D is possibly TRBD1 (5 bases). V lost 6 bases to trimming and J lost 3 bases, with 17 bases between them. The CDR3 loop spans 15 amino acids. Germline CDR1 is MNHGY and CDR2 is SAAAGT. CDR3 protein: CASSFLGHPYYGYTF. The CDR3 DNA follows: TGTGCCAGCAGCTTTCTAGGACACCCGTACTATGGCTACACCTTC.

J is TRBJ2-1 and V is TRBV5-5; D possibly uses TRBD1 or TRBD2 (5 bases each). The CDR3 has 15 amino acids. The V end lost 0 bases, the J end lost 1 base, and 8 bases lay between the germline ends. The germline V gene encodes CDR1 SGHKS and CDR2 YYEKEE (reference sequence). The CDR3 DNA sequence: TGTGCCAGCAGCTTGGCGGGGACGTCCTACAATGAGCAGTTCTTC. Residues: CASSLAGTSYNEQFF.

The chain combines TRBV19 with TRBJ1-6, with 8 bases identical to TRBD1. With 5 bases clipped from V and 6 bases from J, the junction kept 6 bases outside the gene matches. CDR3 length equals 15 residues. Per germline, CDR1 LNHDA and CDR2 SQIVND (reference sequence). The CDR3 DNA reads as TGTGCCAGTAGTCTTTGGACAGGGCGTAATTCACCCCTCCACTTT. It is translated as CASSLWTGRNSPLHF.

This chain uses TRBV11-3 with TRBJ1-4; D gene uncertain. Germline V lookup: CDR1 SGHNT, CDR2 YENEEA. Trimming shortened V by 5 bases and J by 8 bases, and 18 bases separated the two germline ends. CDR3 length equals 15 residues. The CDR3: CASSTRAGRGEKLFF. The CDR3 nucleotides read TGTGCCAGCAGCACCCGGGCCGGCCGGGGAGAAAAACTGTTTTTT.

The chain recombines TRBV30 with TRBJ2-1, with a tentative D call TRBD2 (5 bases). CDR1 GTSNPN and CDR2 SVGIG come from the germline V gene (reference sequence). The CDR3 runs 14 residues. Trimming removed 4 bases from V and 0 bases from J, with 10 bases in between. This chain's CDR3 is CAWTDGGSYNEQFF. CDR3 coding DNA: TGTGCCTGGACGGACGGAGGCTCCTACAATGAGCAGTTCTTC.

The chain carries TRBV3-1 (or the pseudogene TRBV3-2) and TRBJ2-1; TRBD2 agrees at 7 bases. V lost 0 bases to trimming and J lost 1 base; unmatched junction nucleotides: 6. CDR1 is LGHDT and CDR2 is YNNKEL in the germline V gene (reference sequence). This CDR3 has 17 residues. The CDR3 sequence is CASSQDLGGGSYNEQFF. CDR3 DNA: TGTGCCAGCAGCCAAGACTTGGGCGGGGGATCCTACAATGAGCAGTTCTTC.

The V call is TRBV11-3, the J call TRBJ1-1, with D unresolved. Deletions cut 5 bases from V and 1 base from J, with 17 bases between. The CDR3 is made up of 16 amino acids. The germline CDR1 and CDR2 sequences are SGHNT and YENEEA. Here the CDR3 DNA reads TGTGCCAGCAGCCCCAGTCGTGGGATGGGGAACACTGAAGCTTTCTTT. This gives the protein CASSPSRGMGNTEAFF.

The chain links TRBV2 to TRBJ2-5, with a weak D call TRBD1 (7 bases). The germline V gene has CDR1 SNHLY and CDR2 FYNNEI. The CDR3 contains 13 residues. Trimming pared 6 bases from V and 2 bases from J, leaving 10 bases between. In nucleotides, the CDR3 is TGTGCCAGCAGATCAGGGGGGCAAGAGACCCAGTACTTC. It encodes CASRSGGQETQYF.

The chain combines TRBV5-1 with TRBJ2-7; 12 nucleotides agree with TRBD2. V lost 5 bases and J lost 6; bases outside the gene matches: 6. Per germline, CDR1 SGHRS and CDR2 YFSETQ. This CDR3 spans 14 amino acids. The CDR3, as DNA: TGCGCCAGCAGTCCTAGCGGGGGGGCGCGCGAGCAGTACTTC. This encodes CASSPSGGAREQYF.

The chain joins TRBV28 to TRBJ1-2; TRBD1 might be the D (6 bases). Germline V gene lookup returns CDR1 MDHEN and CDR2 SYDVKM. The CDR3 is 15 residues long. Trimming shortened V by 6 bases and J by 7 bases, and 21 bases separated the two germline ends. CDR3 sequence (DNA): TGTGCCAGCAGGAGTAGACAGGTCGGGTGGAGTGGCTACACCTTC. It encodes CASRSRQVGWSGYTF.

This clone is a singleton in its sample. CDR3 in amino acids: CAISEAVNTEAFF. In DNA, the CDR3 is TGTGCCATCAGTGAGGCGGTGAACACTGAAGCTTTCTTT. The chain is built from TRBV10-3 and TRBJ1-1; D is ambiguous. The CDR3 runs to 13 residues. Trimming pared 2 bases from V and 0 bases from J, leaving 4 bases between. CDR1 is ENHRY and CDR2 is SYGVKD in the germline V gene.

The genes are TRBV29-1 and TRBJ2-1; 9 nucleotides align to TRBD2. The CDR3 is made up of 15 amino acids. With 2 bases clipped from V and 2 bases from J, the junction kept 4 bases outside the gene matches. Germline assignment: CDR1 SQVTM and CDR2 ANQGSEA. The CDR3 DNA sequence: TGCAGCGTTGAAAGTGGCGGGAGGGCCTACAATGAGCAGTTCTTC. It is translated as CSVESGGRAYNEQFF.

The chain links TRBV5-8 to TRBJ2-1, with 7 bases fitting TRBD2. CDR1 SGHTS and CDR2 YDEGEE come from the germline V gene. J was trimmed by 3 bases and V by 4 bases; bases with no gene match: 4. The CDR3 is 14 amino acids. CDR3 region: CASSLGGGYNEQFF. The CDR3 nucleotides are TGTGCCAGCAGCCTGGGGGGGGGCTACAATGAGCAGTTCTTC.

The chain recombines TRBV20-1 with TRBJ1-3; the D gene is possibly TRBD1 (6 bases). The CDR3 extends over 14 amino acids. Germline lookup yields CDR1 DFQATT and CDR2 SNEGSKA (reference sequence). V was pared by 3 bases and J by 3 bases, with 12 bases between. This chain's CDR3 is CSASWGQLGNTIYF. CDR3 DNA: TGCAGTGCTAGTTGGGGACAACTTGGAAACACCATATATTTT.

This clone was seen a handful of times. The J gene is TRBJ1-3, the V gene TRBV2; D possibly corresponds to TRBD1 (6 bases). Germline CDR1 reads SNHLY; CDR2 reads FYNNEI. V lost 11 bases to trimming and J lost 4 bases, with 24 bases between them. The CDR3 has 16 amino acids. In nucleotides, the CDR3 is TGTGCCGTAACTCACACTTCGAACAGGGTAGGAAACACCATATATTTT. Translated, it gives CAVTHTSNRVGNTIYF.

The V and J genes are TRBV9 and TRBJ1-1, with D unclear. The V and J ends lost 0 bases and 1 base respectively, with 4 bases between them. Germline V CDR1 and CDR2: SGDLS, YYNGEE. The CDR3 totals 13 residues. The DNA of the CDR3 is TGTGCCAGCAGCGTAGTTAAGAACACTGAAGCTTTCTTT. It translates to CASSVVKNTEAFF.

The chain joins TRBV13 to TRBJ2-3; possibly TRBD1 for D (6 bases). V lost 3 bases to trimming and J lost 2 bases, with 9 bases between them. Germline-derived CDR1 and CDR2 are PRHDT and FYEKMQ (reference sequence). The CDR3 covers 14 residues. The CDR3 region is CASSFRQVTDTQYF. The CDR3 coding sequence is TGTGCCAGCAGCTTCCGACAGGTCACAGATACGCAGTATTTT. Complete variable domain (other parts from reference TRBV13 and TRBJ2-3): AAGVIQSPRHLIKEKRETATLKCYPIPRHDTVYWYQQGPGQDPQFLISFYEKMQSDKGSIPDRFSAQQFSDYHSELNMSSLELGDSALYFCASSFRQVTDTQYFGPGTRLTVL.

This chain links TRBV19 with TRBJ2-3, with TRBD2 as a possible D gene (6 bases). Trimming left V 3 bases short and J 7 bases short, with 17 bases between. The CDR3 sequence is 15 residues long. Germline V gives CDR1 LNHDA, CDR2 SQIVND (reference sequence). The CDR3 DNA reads TGTGCCAGTAGTATGATGAACCGGGGGATGAATACGCAGTATTTT. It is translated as CASSMMNRGMNTQYF.

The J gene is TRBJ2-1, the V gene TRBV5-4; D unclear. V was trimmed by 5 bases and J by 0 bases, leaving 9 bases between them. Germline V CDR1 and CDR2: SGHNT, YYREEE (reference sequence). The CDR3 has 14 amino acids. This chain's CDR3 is CASRKAFSYNEQFF. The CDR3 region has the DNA TGTGCCAGCAGAAAAGCGTTCTCCTACAATGAGCAGTTCTTC.

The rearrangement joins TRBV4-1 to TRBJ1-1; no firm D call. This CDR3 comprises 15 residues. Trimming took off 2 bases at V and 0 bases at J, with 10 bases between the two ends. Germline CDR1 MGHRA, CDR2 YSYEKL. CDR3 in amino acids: CASSQNRALNTEAFF. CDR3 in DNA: TGCGCCAGCAGCCAAAACCGGGCGCTGAACACTGAAGCTTTCTTT.